A selection of T cell receptor beta chains follows, all from one sample in a study of blood T cell repertoires in COVID-19. Assay: immunoSEQ multiplex PCR; the TCRdb copy retains only in-frame clones and omits some. The sample records roughly 220,000 clones, 80% to 90% being singletons. The material sequenced was peripheral blood. These receptors originate from a woman in her 40s who had recovered from COVID-19. CDR3s include the opening cysteine and the closing phenylalanine or tryptophan. D genes are given only for firm matches. Clone size appears in some rows only: once, few, many, or a class for an expanded clone.

d_gene	v_gene	abundance	j_gene	CDR3nt	CDR3aa
TRBD2	TRBV6-4	-	TRBJ2-3	TGTGCCAGCAGTGAGGGGGGGGAGAAGTATTTT	CASSEGGEKYF
TRBD2	TRBV3-1/TRBV3-2	-	TRBJ2-3	TGTGCCAGCAGCCAAGATATGTTCACGGCGGGGGGGACAGATACGCAGTATTTT	CASSQDMFTAGGTDTQYF
-	TRBV7-9	-	TRBJ2-1	TGTGCCAGCAGCTTAAGGGGCACTGCCTACAATGAGCAGTTCTTC	CASSLRGTAYNEQFF
TRBD1	TRBV4-2	-	TRBJ2-2	TGTGCCAGCAGCCAAACCGGGACAGGGGGCCGGAACACCGGGGAGCTGTTTTTT	CASSQTGTGGRNTGELFF
-	TRBV19	-	TRBJ1-4	TGTGCCAGTACGGACTATGCTAATGAAAAACTGTTTTTT	CASTDYANEKLFF
TRBD1	TRBV18	-	TRBJ2-7	TGTGCCAGCTCACCCCTACCCCGGGACAGGGGATCCTACGAGCAGTACTTC	CASSPLPRDRGSYEQYF
TRBD1	TRBV7-3	few	TRBJ2-3	TGTGCCAGCAGCCCCGGGACAGGGAACCCTACGCAGTATTTT	CASSPGTGNPTQYF
-	TRBV14	-	TRBJ1-4	TGTGCCAGCAGCCAAGCTCCCCGGGATTGGGGGGGAGCTAATGAAAAACTGTTTTTT	CASSQAPRDWGGANEKLFF
-	TRBV12-3/TRBV12-4	-	TRBJ1-1	TGTGCCAGCAGTTTAATAGAAGGGGATACGGCTTTCTTT	CASSLIEGDTAFF
-	TRBV11-2	-	TRBJ2-7	TGTGCCAGCAATCCCAGGCCAGCCTACGAGCAGTACTTC	CASNPRPAYEQYF
-	TRBV5-1	-	TRBJ2-1	TGCGCCAGCAGCTTGGTAGGGGACAATGAGCAGTTCTTC	CASSLVGDNEQFF
-	TRBV30	-	TRBJ2-7	TGTGCCTGGACTGGGAGCTCCTACGAGCAGTACTTC	CAWTGSSYEQYF
TRBD1	TRBV4-3	few	TRBJ2-1	TGCGCCAGCAGCCAGGGACCCCCGGGACAGGGTGTGGAACAGTTCTTC	CASSQGPPGQGVEQFF
-	TRBV2	-	TRBJ1-1	TGTGCCAGCAGTGAAGAAGGTGGGGGGATATGGACTGAAGCTTTCTTT	CASSEEGGGIWTEAFF
-	TRBV28	-	TRBJ1-2	TGTGCCAGCAGTTTCCAGGGGCATGGCTACACCTTC	CASSFQGHGYTF
TRBD2	TRBV12-5	-	TRBJ2-5	TGTGCTAGTGGCCCTGGGGGGACTAGCGGGGGGGCGTTAGAGACCCAGTACTTC	CASGPGGTSGGALETQYF
-	TRBV7-2	once	TRBJ2-7	TGTGCCAGCAGGAAAACAGGAGAAGTAACCTACGAGCAGTACTTC	CASRKTGEVTYEQYF
-	TRBV5-1	-	TRBJ2-4	TGCGCCAGCAGCTTACTCTCCCGGGACATTCAGTACTTC	CASSLLSRDIQYF
-	TRBV12-3/TRBV12-4	-	TRBJ1-2	TGTGCCAGCAGTTCCCCAGGGCGAGATGGCTACACCTTC	CASSSPGRDGYTF
-	TRBV20-1	-	TRBJ2-3	TGCAGTGTCAGTGTCACAGATACGCAGTATTTT	CSVSVTDTQYF
-	TRBV6-2/TRBV6-3	-	TRBJ1-2	TGTGCCAGCAGTTACCCAGGCCTTAGGGGTGGCTACACCTTC	CASSYPGLRGGYTF
TRBD1	TRBV27	-	TRBJ2-7	TGTGCCAGCAGTTTACAGGGACAGGGCTCCGAGCAGTACTTC	CASSLQGQGSEQYF
-	TRBV2	-	TRBJ2-5	TGTGCCAGCAGTGAGGAGGGGGCCGGGGAGACCCAGTACTTC	CASSEEGAGETQYF
TRBD1	TRBV4-2	-	TRBJ1-1	TGTGCCAGCAGCCCCACCACGGCCGTAGGGACAGTGGCTTTCTTT	CASSPTTAVGTVAFF
-	TRBV5-1	-	TRBJ1-4	TGCGCCAGCAGCAGGGGACATAATGAAAAACTGTTTTTT	CASSRGHNEKLFF
-	TRBV19	-	TRBJ2-7	TGTGTCAGTAGTATAAACAATGCGTACAGCTTACACTACGAGCAGTACTTC	CVSSINNAYSLHYEQYF
-	TRBV12-3/TRBV12-4	-	TRBJ1-6	TGTGCCAGCAGCCTCAATTCACCCCTCCACTTT	CASSLNSPLHF
-	TRBV5-1	-	TRBJ1-5	TGCGCCAGCAGCTTTACAGGGTTGAATCAGCCCCAGCATTTT	CASSFTGLNQPQHF